This TCR beta chain was found in a study of T cell responses to AZD1222 COVID-19 vaccine. The table came from immunoSEQ multiplex PCR; TCRdb's copy has only in-frame clones and leaves some out. Among 170,000 or so clones listed, over 75% were seen once. CDR1 and CDR2 from the germline V gene are KGHSH and LQKENI. V lost 4 bases, J lost 5 bases, and 6 bases lay in between. This CDR3 contains 12 residues. This sequence was found in an adult in good health. V gene TRBV18 combines with J gene TRBJ1-5, with D uncertain. The sequences come from peripheral blood, collected on day 0 of AZD1222 vaccination. In DNA form, the CDR3 reads TGTGCCAGCTCACAGAGCGATCAGCCCCAGCATTTT. The encoded protein is CASSQSDQPQHF.